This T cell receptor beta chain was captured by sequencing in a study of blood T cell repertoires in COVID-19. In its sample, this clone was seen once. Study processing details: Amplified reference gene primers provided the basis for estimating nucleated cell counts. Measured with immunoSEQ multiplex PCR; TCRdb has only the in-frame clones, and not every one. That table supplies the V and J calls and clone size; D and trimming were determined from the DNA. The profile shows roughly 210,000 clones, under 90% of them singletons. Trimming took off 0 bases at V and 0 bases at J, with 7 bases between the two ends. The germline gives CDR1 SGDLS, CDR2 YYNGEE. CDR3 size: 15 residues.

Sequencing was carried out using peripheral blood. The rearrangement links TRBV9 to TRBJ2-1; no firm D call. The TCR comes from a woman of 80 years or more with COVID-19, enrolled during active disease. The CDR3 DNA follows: TGTGCCAGCAGCGTAGAAGTCAGCTCCTACAATGAGCAGTTCTTC. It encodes CASSVEVSSYNEQFF.